These 20 T cell receptor beta chains came from one sample sequenced in a study of T cells in Graves' hyperthyroidism and ophthalmopathy. Amplified TCR beta CDR3 regions derived from RNA transcripts. HTBI primers were used for first-round RT-PCR of the TCR CDR3. In TCRdb, the multiplex PCR reads were re-called with MiXCR into one record per CDR3 protein. Among 270,000 or so distinct CDR3 sequences listed, 13% to 15% were seen once. The specimen was blood. The receptors stem from a woman aged 50 to 60 with Graves' hyperthyroidism that later progressed to Graves' ophthalmopathy.

V and J are TRBV9 and TRBJ1-1; tentative D call: TRBD1 (6 bases). The CDR3 loop spans 14 amino acids. In germline, CDR1 is SGDLS, CDR2 YYNGEE. The V and J ends lost 0 bases and 1 base respectively, with 7 bases between them. CDR3 DNA: TGTGCCAGCAGCGTAGTGGGGGCGAACACTGAAGCTTTCTTT. The encoded protein is CASSVVGANTEAFF. Together with reference TRBV9 and TRBJ1-1, the CDR3 gives the full variable domain: DSGVTQTPKHLITATGQRVTLRCSPRSGDLSVYWYQQSLDQGLQFLIQYYNGEERAKGNILERFSAQQFPDLHSELNLSSLELGDSALYFCASSVVGANTEAFFGQGTRLTVV.

This clonotype occurred many times. This may be a read error, as it is one base from a much larger clone. J is TRBJ2-1 and V is TRBV6-1; D is uncertain. V gave up 6 bases and J gave up 3 bases, with 3 bases separating them. The germline gives CDR1 MNHNS, CDR2 SASEGT. The CDR3 is made up of 11 amino acids. The CDR3 is CASRNYNEQFF. Written as DNA, the CDR3 is TGTGCCAGCAGGAACTACAATGAGCAGTTCTTC.

At least ten counts were recorded for this clonotype. This chain connects TRBV6-1 to TRBJ1-1; D is undetermined. V lost 5 bases to trimming and J lost 5 bases, with 18 bases between them. Germline CDR1 is MNHNS and CDR2 is SASEGT. CDR3 length: 15 amino acids. CDR3 protein: CASSLSGSGVTEAFF. DNA of the CDR3: TGTGCCAGCAGTCTATCAGGCAGCGGGGTAACTGAAGCTTTCTTT.

In regard to this clonotype: Since a much larger clone is just one base distant, this may be a read error. The chain couples TRBV3-1 to TRBJ2-3; D unclear. The germline CDR1 and CDR2 sequences are LGHDT and YNNKEL (reference sequence). Trimming took off 1 base at V and 6 bases at J, with 5 bases between the two ends. The CDR3 is 12 amino acids. CDR3 region: CASSQVGDTQYF. Written as DNA, the CDR3 is TGTGCCAGCAGCCAAGTCGGGGATACGCAGTATTTT.

This clonotype was counted a few times. Germline is not matched at one junction end, which may reflect a read error. J is TRBJ2-5 and V is TRBV7-7, with 8 bases that match TRBD2. The germline V gene encodes CDR1 SSHAT and CDR2 FNYEAQ (reference sequence). This CDR3 is built from 14 residues. Written as DNA, the CDR3 is TGTGCTAGCAGCTTGGGACTAGGGGGAGAGACCCAGTACTTC. Translation gives CASSLGLGGETQYF.

In its sample, this clonotype was seen many times. The genes are TRBV7-2 and TRBJ2-7; perhaps TRBD2 as D (6 bases). The CDR3 is 15 residues long. Germline CDR1 SGHTA, CDR2 FQGNSA. V lost 1 base and J 4 bases, leaving 14 bases between the germline ends. CDR3 DNA sequence: TGTGCCAGCAGCTTAGTGTTCGGGAGAGCGTACGAGCAGTACTTC. Amino acids: CASSLVFGRAYEQYF.

Many counts were recorded for this clonotype. This rearrangement joins TRBV20-1 to TRBJ2-5, with 9 bases lining up with TRBD2. Germline V gives CDR1 DFQATT, CDR2 SNEGSKA (reference sequence). The CDR3 contains 14 residues. J gave up 7 bases and V 1 base, and 7 bases lay outside the gene matches. The CDR3 coding sequence is TGCAGTGCTAGAGTTGGGACTAGCCATGGGACCCAGTACTTC. Its protein product is CSARVGTSHGTQYF.

This clonotype was picked up a small number of times. V is TRBV10-2 and J is TRBJ2-5, with 10 bases lining up with TRBD2. Trimming took 2 bases from V and 5 from J; bases not matched to a gene: 5. CDR3 size: 15 residues. In germline, CDR1 is WSHSY, CDR2 SAAADI. The CDR3 nucleotides are TGCGCCAGCAGTGAGCTAGCGGGAGTATGGGAGACCCAGTACTTC. Encoded protein: CASSELAGVWETQYF.

Turning to this clonotype: One base away lies a much larger clone, so this may be a sequencing read error. The rearrangement links TRBV28 to TRBJ2-7; 12 nucleotides line up with TRBD2. This CDR3 contains 15 residues. From germline, CDR1 is MDHEN and CDR2 SYDVKM. Trimming removed 5 bases from V and 3 bases from J; junction bases left unmatched: 5. The CDR3 bases are TGTGCCAGCAGTACAAGGACTAGCGGGGTCTACGAGCAGTACTTC. It specifies CASSTRTSGVYEQYF.

In its sample, this clonotype was seen once. This may be a read error: a much more frequent sequence differs by one nucleotide. The rearrangement links TRBV7-6 to TRBJ2-1, with no clear D. Germline V CDR1 and CDR2: SGHVS, FNYEAQ. Trimming shortened V by 3 bases and J by 7 bases, and 7 bases separated the two germline ends. The CDR3 extends over 12 amino acids. This CDR3 reads CASSLTANEQFF. The CDR3 DNA reads TGTGCCAGCAGCTTGACCGCGAATGAGCAGTTCTTC.

At least ten counts were recorded for this clonotype. This chain uses TRBV20-1 with TRBJ2-7, with 8 positions matching TRBD1. The CDR3 runs to 12 residues. Germline CDR1 is DFQATT and CDR2 is SNEGSKA (reference sequence). With 5 bases clipped from V and 7 bases from J, the junction kept 7 bases outside the gene matches. The CDR3 DNA sequence: TGCAGTGCTGCAGGACAGGGCTTAGAGCAGTACTTC. This gives the protein CSAAGQGLEQYF.

This clonotype was counted ten times or more. V usage is TRBV9 and J usage is TRBJ1-6, with 7 bases identical to TRBD1. V trimming: 4 bases; J trimming: 7 bases; junction bases outside the gene matches: 5. The CDR3 runs to 14 residues. Germline V lookup: CDR1 SGDLS, CDR2 YYNGEE. The CDR3 sequence: CASSPRDSNSPLHF. CDR3 in DNA: TGTGCCAGCAGCCCCCGGGACAGCAATTCACCCCTCCACTTT.

The rearrangement joins TRBV20-1 to TRBJ2-7, with TRBD2 as a possible D gene (6 bases). This CDR3 has 15 residues. From germline, CDR1 is DFQATT and CDR2 SNEGSKA (reference sequence). V shed 1 base and J shed 5 bases, with 18 bases lying between them. The CDR3 protein is CSARGPGLSPDEQYF. CDR3 DNA: TGCAGTGCTAGAGGACCGGGACTGTCTCCCGACGAGCAGTACTTC.

This clonotype was observed once. It may be a read error: a sequence one base away is much more abundant. DNA for the CDR3: TGTGCCAGCAGTTACGGGGCGCCTGAGCGGTTCTTC. Translating gives CASSYGAPERFF. This chain joins TRBV6-2 or TRBV6-3 and TRBJ2-1; TRBD1 might be the D (5 bases). CDR3 size: 12 residues. The germline V gene encodes CDR1 MNHEY and CDR2 SVGEGT.

CDR3 sequence (DNA): TGTGCCAGCAGGACAGGGGCCAACACTGAAGCTTTCTTT. Encoded protein: CASRTGANTEAFF. The chain links TRBV28 to TRBJ1-1, with TRBD1 matching over 8 bases. CDR1 MDHEN and CDR2 SYDVKM come from the germline V gene. This CDR3 has 13 amino acids. The V gene end was trimmed by 6 bases and the J gene end by 2 bases; junction bases not matched to a gene: 2.

This clonotype was recorded at least ten times. The chain combines TRBV12-3 or TRBV12-4 with TRBJ1-1; D remains ambiguous. With 8 bases removed from V and 5 bases from J, the gap between germline ends came to 18 bases. The CDR3 is 14 residues long. The CDR3 bases are TGTGCCAGCCTGACACCCACCCTGATAACTGAAGCTTTCTTT. This sequence encodes CASLTPTLITEAFF.

The J gene is TRBJ1-6, the V gene TRBV28, with D tentatively TRBD1 (5 bases). Germline loops: CDR1 MDHEN, CDR2 SYDVKM. Trimming left V 4 bases short and J 5 bases short, with 15 bases between. This CDR3 is built from 16 residues. In DNA form, the CDR3 reads TGTGCCAGCAGTTACTTCCGGGACTACCATAATTCACCCCTCCACTTT. Its protein is CASSYFRDYHNSPLHF.

The chain is built from TRBV5-1 and TRBJ2-1; 7 bases are shared with TRBD2. Per germline, CDR1 SGHRS and CDR2 YFSETQ. The trim removed 0 bases at V and 2 bases at J, leaving 2 bases unmatched. This CDR3 contains 15 residues. The CDR3 nucleotides are TGCGCCAGCAGCTTGGCAGCGGGACCCTACAATGAGCAGTTCTTC. As protein: CASSLAAGPYNEQFF.

The sample holds many counts of this clonotype. The genes are TRBV11-2 and TRBJ1-3; no clear D. Deletions cut 2 bases from V and 4 bases from J, with 6 bases between. This CDR3 is built from 13 residues. Germline V gene lookup returns CDR1 SGHAT and CDR2 FQNNGV. In nucleotides, the CDR3 is TGTGCCAGCAGCTTATCTGCCGGAAACACCATATATTTT. Protein product: CASSLSAGNTIYF.

As to this clonotype: Being one base from a much bigger clone, this may be a read error. V is TRBV27 and J is TRBJ2-1, with D unclear. This CDR3 region has 13 residues. Germline CDR1 and CDR2: MNHEY and SMNVEV (reference sequence). The CDR3 protein is CASSRRAYHEQFF. In DNA form, the CDR3 reads TGTGCCAGCAGTCGGAGAGCCTACCATGAGCAGTTCTTC.